The rows below give T cell receptor beta chains drawn from one sample of a study of technical replicates of blood from several donors. Sequencing was performed with immunoSEQ multiplex PCR; in TCRdb, only in-frame clones are kept and a portion is missing. The data hold about 14,000 clones, with approximately 78% observed a single time. Sample: PBMCs. The receptor source for this set is a human donor in good health. The CDR3 runs from the conserved cysteine through the conserved F or W. Fields, in order: D gene, clone size, V gene, J gene, CDR3 DNA, CDR3 protein. A D gene is named only where the DNA matches it firmly. Expanded clones are given a class, and other clones once, few, many or no size at all.

TRBD2,NA,TRBV7-8,TRBJ2-2,TGTGCCAGCAGCTTAGATAGCGGGAGTCCCGGGGAGCTGTTTTTT,CASSLDSGSPGELFF
TRBD2,NA,TRBV27,TRBJ2-1,TGTGCCAGCAGCCCGGGGCTAGCGGGACCCAATGAGCAGTTCTTC,CASSPGLAGPNEQFF
NA,NA,TRBV7-9,TRBJ2-3,TGTGCCAGCAGCTCCAGGGGCACAGATACGCAGTATTTT,CASSSRGTDTQYF
NA,few,TRBV6-4,TRBJ2-1,TGTGCCAGCAGTGACAAAGGGGACTACAATGAGCAGTTCTTC,CASSDKGDYNEQFF
NA,once,TRBV2,TRBJ1-4,TGTGCCAGCAGTGAAGCGGCTCGGGGGACTAATGAAAAACTGTTTTTT,CASSEAARGTNEKLFF
NA,NA,TRBV5-6,TRBJ1-5,TGTGCCAGCAGGGCTTGGGCAGTCGGCAATCAGCCCCAGCATTTT,CASRAWAVGNQPQHF
NA,NA,TRBV5-1,TRBJ2-3,TGCGCCAGCAGCTTGGGGCGGGGTTCTAGCACAGATACGCAGTATTTT,CASSLGRGSSTDTQYF
NA,once,TRBV19,TRBJ2-7,TGTGCCAGTAGTCCCTGGGGGGATTATAGCTACGAGCAGTACTTC,CASSPWGDYSYEQYF
TRBD2,NA,TRBV5-1,TRBJ2-7,TGCGCCAGCAGCTCGGAGCCTAGCGGGATCTACGAGCAGTACTTC,CASSSEPSGIYEQYF
NA,NA,TRBV2,TRBJ2-5,TGTGCCAGCAGCGCTATATGGGGCCAGGGGCAGACCCAGTACTTC,CASSAIWGQGQTQYF
NA,NA,TRBV6-5,TRBJ1-1,TGTGCCAGCAGTTGGAAAGGCCGGGACACTGAAGCTTTCTTT,CASSWKGRDTEAFF
TRBD2,NA,TRBV6-1,TRBJ2-1,TGTGCCAGCAGCCTACTAGCGGGAAGTTACAATGAGCAGTTCTTC,CASSLLAGSYNEQFF
TRBD2,NA,TRBV9,TRBJ2-2,TGTGCCAGCAGCGCCCTGGGCGGGAGGAACACCGGGGAGCTGTTTTTT,CASSALGGRNTGELFF
NA,NA,TRBV19,TRBJ1-1,TGTGCCAGTAGTACTACAGGGTTACTCACTGAAGCTTTCTTT,CASSTTGLLTEAFF
NA,few,TRBV4-1,TRBJ2-7,TGCGCCAGCAGCCAAGATGGGGGGTCCTACGAGCAGTACTTC,CASSQDGGSYEQYF